Below, 15 T cell receptor beta chains from the same sample are listed, as sequenced in a study of blood T cell repertoires in COVID-19. Sequencing used immunoSEQ multiplex PCR; TCRdb keeps in-frame clones, though not all of them. This table has roughly 190,000 clones, more than 75% appearing once. The sequenced material came from peripheral blood. These receptors were taken from a woman aged 60-70 years with COVID-19, enrolled during active disease.

This clone was seen a handful of times. The chain is built from TRBV5-5 and TRBJ2-7, with TRBD2 matching 15 bases. J gave up 5 bases and V 5 bases, and 8 bases lay outside the gene matches. Germline lookup yields CDR1 SGHKS and CDR2 YYEKEE (reference sequence). This CDR3 spans 16 amino acids. This CDR3 is CASSSGTSGRRHEQYF. The CDR3 DNA is TGTGCCAGCAGTTCCGGGACTAGCGGGAGGAGGCACGAGCAGTACTTC.

The chain has TRBV30 and TRBJ1-5; D perhaps matches TRBD1 (5 bases). The ends were cut back, 1 base at V and 7 bases at J, with 11 bases in the middle. The CDR3 extends over 13 amino acids. Germline lookup yields CDR1 GTSNPN and CDR2 SVGIG (reference sequence). Here the CDR3 DNA reads TGTGCCTGGAGTGATGGGGGGGACCAGCCCCAGCATTTT. This sequence encodes CAWSDGGDQPQHF.

The CDR3 is CASSSGLSDTQYF. The CDR3 DNA reads TGTGCCAGCTCTAGCGGGTTGTCAGATACGCAGTATTTT. The chain carries TRBV6-5 and TRBJ2-3, with 8 bases lining up with TRBD2. The CDR3 covers 13 residues. The germline V gene has CDR1 MNHEY and CDR2 SVGAGI. V lost 8 bases, J lost 4 bases, and 5 bases stayed unmatched.

J is TRBJ2-2 and V is TRBV10-3, with TRBD1 matching 10 bases. This CDR3 region has 16 residues. Trimming took 4 bases from V and 3 from J; bases not matched to a gene: 5. Germline CDR1 and CDR2: ENHRY and SYGVKD. CDR3 sequence: CAISAPGTGDTGELFF. The CDR3 bases are TGTGCCATCAGTGCACCCGGGACAGGGGACACCGGGGAGCTGTTTTTT.

The chain recombines TRBV6-6 with TRBJ2-2; D ambiguous. V was pared by 7 bases and J by 3 bases, with 18 bases between. The CDR3 covers 16 residues. The germline V gene has CDR1 MNHNY and CDR2 SVGAGI (reference sequence). CDR3 DNA: TGTGCCAGCACTTCCTTGCGAGCAGGTTACACCGGGGAGCTGTTTTTT. As protein: CASTSLRAGYTGELFF.

This clone has just one count. DNA of the CDR3: TGTGCCAGCAGCCTCTTAGGGGGAACGCCGCACTACGAGCAGTACGTC. As protein: CASSLLGGTPHYEQYV. The chain is built from TRBV11-3 and TRBJ2-7; possibly TRBD1 for D (6 bases). The CDR3 is 16 amino acids. The ends were cut back, 5 bases at V and 3 bases at J, with 20 bases in the middle. From germline, CDR1 is SGHNT and CDR2 YENEEA.

The chain is built from TRBV6-5 and TRBJ1-2, with 7 nucleotides matching TRBD1. The germline V gene has CDR1 MNHEY and CDR2 SVGAGI. J lost 6 bases, V lost 9 bases, and 10 bases had no gene match. The CDR3 runs to 13 residues. CDR3 region: CASRKGGLDGYTF. CDR3 nucleotide sequence: TGTGCCAGTCGAAAAGGGGGCCTAGATGGCTACACCTTC.

The J gene is TRBJ2-7, the V gene TRBV28; D unclear. The CDR3 is 11 amino acids. V lost 5 bases and J 2 bases, leaving 4 bases between the germline ends. Germline V gives CDR1 MDHEN, CDR2 SYDVKM. CDR3: CASSPTYEQYF. The CDR3 bases are TGTGCCAGCAGTCCCACCTACGAGCAGTACTTC.

The CDR3 region is CASSSISGDTEAFF. The CDR3 region has the DNA TGTGCCAGCAGCTCTATATCGGGAGACACTGAAGCTTTCTTT. The rearrangement joins TRBV5-4 to TRBJ1-1, with D uncertain. V shed 3 bases and J shed 3 bases, with 12 bases lying between them. Germline CDR1 is SGHNT and CDR2 is YYREEE (reference sequence). CDR3 length: 14 residues.

This CDR3 reads CASSFFRSYNSPLHF. The CDR3 DNA reads TGTGCCAGCAGTTTTTTCCGTTCCTATAATTCACCCCTCCACTTT. V and J are TRBV28 and TRBJ1-6; no clear D gene. Trimming stripped 3 bases from V and 1 base from J, with 7 bases between. The CDR3 is 15 residues long. Germline loops: CDR1 MDHEN, CDR2 SYDVKM.

V and J are TRBV2 and TRBJ2-2, with D possibly being TRBD2 (5 bases). Germline V gene lookup returns CDR1 SNHLY and CDR2 FYNNEI. The CDR3 runs 15 residues. The germline V and J ends were trimmed by 7 bases and 6 bases, with 18 bases remaining between them. In DNA form, the CDR3 reads TGTGCCAGCACTCAGTTAACGGGGTCCTCCGGGGAGCTGTTTTTT. Amino acid sequence: CASTQLTGSSGELFF. The variable domain in full, completed from reference TRBV2 and TRBJ2-2, reads EPEVTQTPSHQVTQMGQEVILRCVPISNHLYFYWYRQILGQKVEFLVSFYNNEISEKSEIFDDQFSVERPDGSNFTLKIRSTKLEDSAMYFCASTQLTGSSGELFFGEGSRLTVL.

This sequence joins TRBV6-2 or TRBV6-3 and TRBJ2-3, with 11 bases that match TRBD2. Germline V CDR1 and CDR2: MNHEY, SVGEGT. The ends lost 4 bases at V and 2 bases at J; junction bases unmatched: 5. The CDR3 sequence is 16 residues long. The CDR3 sequence is CASSSPTSGATDTQYF. DNA for the CDR3: TGTGCCAGCAGTTCCCCGACTAGCGGGGCCACAGATACGCAGTATTTT.

The chain links TRBV6-6 to TRBJ2-7; 11 nucleotides line up with TRBD1. With V trimmed by 7 bases and J by 7 bases, 12 bases remained unmatched. Germline V lookup: CDR1 MNHNY, CDR2 SVGAGI (reference sequence). The CDR3 extends over 15 amino acids. CDR3 sequence reads: CASTFGQGALPEQYV. CDR3 in DNA: TGTGCCAGCACTTTCGGACAGGGGGCGCTCCCGGAGCAGTACGTC.

This clone was observed a handful of times. The V and J genes are TRBV28 and TRBJ2-2, with TRBD1 matching over 9 bases. V lost 2 bases and J lost 6; bases outside the gene matches: 4. This CDR3 spans 15 amino acids. Looked up from germline, CDR1 is MDHEN and CDR2 is SYDVKM. The CDR3 region is CASSLRDRAAGELFF. In DNA, the CDR3 is TGTGCCAGCAGTTTACGGGACAGGGCCGCCGGGGAGCTGTTTTTT.

The rearrangement links TRBV19 to TRBJ2-1; 9 bases agree with TRBD2. This CDR3 contains 12 residues. Per germline, CDR1 LNHDA and CDR2 SQIVND (reference sequence). Trimming at V came to 6 bases and at J to 9 bases, leaving 3 bases not matched to a gene. CDR3 sequence reads: CASRSAGGEQFF. CDR3 in DNA: TGTGCCAGTAGATCAGCGGGGGGTGAGCAGTTCTTC.